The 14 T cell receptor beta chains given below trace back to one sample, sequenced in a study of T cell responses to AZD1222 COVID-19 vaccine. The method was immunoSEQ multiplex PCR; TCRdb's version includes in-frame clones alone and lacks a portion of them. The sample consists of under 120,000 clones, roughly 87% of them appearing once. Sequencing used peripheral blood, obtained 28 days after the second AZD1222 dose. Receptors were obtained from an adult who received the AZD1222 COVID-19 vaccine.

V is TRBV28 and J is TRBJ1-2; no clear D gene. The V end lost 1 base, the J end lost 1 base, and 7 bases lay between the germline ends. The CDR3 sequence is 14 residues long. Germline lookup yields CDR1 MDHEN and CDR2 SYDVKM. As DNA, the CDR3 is TGTGCCAGCAGTTTATCAGACGGTAACTATGGCTACACCTTC. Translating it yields CASSLSDGNYGYTF.

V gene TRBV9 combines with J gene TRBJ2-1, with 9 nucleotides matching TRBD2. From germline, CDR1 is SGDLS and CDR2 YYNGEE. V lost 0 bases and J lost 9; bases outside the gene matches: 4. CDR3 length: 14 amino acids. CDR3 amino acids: CASSVVAGAAEQFF. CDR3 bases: TGTGCCAGCAGCGTAGTAGCGGGAGCGGCTGAGCAGTTCTTC.

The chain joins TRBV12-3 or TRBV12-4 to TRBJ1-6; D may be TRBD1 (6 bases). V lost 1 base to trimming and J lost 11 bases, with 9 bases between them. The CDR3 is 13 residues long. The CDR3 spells CASSLGGATPLHF. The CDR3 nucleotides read TGTGCCAGCAGTTTAGGGGGGGCTACACCCCTCCACTTT.

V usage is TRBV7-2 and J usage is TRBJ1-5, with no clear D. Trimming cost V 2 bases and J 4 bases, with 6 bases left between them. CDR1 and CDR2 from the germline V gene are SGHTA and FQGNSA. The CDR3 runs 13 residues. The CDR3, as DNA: TGTGCCAGCAGCTTATGGCGGAATCAGCCCCAGCATTTT. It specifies CASSLWRNQPQHF.

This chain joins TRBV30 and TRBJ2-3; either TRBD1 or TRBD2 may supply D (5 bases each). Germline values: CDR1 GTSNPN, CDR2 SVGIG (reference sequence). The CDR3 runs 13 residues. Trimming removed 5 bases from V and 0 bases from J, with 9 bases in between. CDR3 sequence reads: CAWDRGSTDTQYF. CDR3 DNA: TGTGCCTGGGACCGGGGCAGCACAGATACGCAGTATTTT.

The chain's CDR3 is CASSLLQSHTDTQYF. The CDR3 DNA follows: TGTGCCAGCAGTTTGCTACAGAGTCATACAGATACGCAGTATTTT. The chain links TRBV28 to TRBJ2-3; D gene unclear. V was trimmed by 3 bases and J by 3 bases, leaving 13 bases between them. The CDR3 sequence is 15 residues long. The germline gives CDR1 MDHEN, CDR2 SYDVKM.

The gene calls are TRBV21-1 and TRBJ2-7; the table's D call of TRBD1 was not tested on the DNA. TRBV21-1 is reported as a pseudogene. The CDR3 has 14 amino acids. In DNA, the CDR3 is TGTGCCAGCAGCTTCGACAGGGGCGCCTACGAGCAGTACTTC. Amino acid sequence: CASSFDRGAYEQYF.

The CDR3 region is CASSPDRSNSPLHF. As DNA, the CDR3 is TGTGCCAGCAGCCCCGACAGGTCCAATTCACCCCTCCACTTT. The V gene is TRBV7-9, the J gene TRBJ1-6; maybe TRBD1 (6 bases). Germline CDR1 reads SEHNR; CDR2 reads FQNEAQ (reference sequence). The CDR3 is 14 amino acids. V gave up 5 bases and J gave up 7 bases, with 12 bases separating them.

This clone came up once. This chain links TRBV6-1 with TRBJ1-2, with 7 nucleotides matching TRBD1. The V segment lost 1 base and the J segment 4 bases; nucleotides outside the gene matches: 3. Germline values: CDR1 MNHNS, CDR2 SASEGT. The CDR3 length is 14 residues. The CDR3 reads CASSEVRGAYGYTF. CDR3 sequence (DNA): TGTGCCAGCAGTGAAGTCAGGGGGGCCTATGGCTACACCTTC.

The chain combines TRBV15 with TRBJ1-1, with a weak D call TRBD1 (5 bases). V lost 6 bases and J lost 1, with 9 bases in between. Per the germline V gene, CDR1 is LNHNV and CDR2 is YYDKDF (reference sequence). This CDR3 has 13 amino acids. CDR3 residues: CATSARENTEAFF. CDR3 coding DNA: TGTGCCACCAGTGCCAGGGAGAACACTGAAGCTTTCTTT.

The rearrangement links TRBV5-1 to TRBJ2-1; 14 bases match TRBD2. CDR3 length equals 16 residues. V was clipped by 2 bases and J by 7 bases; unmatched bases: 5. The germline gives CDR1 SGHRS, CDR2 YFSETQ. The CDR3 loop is CASSLGTSGSVNEQFF. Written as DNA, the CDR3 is TGCGCCAGCAGCTTAGGGACTAGCGGGAGTGTAAATGAGCAGTTCTTC.

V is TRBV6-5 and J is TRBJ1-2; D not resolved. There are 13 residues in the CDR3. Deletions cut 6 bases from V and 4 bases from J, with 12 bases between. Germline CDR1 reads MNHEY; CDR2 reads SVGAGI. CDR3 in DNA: TGTGCCAGCAGAATAGGACGCCGCTATGGCTACACCTTC. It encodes CASRIGRRYGYTF.

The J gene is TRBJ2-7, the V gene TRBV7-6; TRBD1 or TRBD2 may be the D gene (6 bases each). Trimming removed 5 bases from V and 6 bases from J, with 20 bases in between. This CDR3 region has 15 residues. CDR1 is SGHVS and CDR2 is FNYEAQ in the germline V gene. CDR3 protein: CASSATGGRDSEQYF. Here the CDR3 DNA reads TGTGCCAGCAGCGCCACCGGGGGCCGGGATAGCGAGCAGTACTTC.

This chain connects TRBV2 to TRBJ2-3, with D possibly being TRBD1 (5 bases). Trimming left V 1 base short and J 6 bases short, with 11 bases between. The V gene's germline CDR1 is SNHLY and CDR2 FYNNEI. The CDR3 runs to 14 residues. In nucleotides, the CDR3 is TGTGCCAGCAGTGAAGGGGGCCTAGGGGATACGCAGTATTTT. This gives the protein CASSEGGLGDTQYF.